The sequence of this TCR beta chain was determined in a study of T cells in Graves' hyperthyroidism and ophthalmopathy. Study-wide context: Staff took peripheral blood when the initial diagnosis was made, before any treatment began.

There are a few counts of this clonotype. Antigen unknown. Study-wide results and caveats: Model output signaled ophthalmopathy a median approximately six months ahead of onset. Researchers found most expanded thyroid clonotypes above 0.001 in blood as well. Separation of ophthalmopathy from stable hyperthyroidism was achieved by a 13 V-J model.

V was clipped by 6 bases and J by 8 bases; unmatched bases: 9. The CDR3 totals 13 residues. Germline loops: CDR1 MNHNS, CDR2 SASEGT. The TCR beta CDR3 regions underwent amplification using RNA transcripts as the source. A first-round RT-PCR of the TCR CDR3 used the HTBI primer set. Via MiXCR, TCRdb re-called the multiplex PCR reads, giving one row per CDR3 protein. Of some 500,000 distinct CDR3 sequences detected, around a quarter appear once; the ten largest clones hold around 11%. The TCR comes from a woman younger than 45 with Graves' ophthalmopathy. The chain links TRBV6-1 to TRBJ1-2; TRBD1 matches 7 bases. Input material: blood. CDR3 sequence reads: CASSTGTATGYTF. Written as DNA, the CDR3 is TGTGCCAGCAGCACCGGGACAGCTACGGGCTACACCTTC.